The clone carrying this T cell receptor beta chain has only a few counts. Its target is unknown. The CDR3 runs 13 residues. V gave up 1 base and J gave up 7 bases, with 7 bases separating them. Germline CDR1 reads LGHNA; CDR2 reads YSLEER. From the RT-PCR reads, TCRdb called clonotypes with MiXCR, one entry per CDR3 protein. Counted here are roughly 550,000 distinct CDR3 sequences, roughly 25% occurring once; the ten biggest clones make up about 3%. The source of the sample is a study of response to subunit inactivated influenza vaccine. Study-level points and caveats: Authors proposed each seasonal influenza vaccination draws in few new T cells.

The same sample was also studied in work on T cells expressing NK-cell markers. As that study records: UMI-tagged 5'RACE template switching yielded the TCR beta cDNA. Repertoire data for TCR beta were derived from sorted T cells (CD3+CD56+NKG2C+, CD3+CD56+NKG2C- and CD3+CD56-NKG2C+). Of eight sequenced donors, seven were HCMV-seropositive and one HCMV-seronegative. Top CD8+ clonotypes included the dominant CD3+CD56+NKG2C+ clonotypes in a handful of donors.

This sequence joins TRBV4-3 and TRBJ2-2, with D possibly TRBD2 on 5 matching bases. Sample: CD4+ T cells sorted from PBMCs, taken 11 to 12 days after vaccination. This clonotype was obtained from a man over 45 who received an inactivated influenza vaccine. The CDR3 bases are TGCGCCAGCAGCCAAGCGGGGTACGGGGAGCTGTTTTTT. Encoded protein: CASSQAGYGELFF.